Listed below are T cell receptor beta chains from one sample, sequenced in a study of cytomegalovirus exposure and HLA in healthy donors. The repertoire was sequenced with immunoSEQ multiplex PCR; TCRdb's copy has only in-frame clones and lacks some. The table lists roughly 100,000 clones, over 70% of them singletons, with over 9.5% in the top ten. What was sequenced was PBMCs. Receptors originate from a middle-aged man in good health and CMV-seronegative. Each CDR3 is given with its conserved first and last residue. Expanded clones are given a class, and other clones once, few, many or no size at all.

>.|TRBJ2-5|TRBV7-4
CASSLDRQTQYF
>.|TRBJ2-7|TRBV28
CASSFGGYSNEQYF
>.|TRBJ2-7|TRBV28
CASSLWSEQYF
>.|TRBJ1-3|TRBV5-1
CASSRERGLHSGNTIYF
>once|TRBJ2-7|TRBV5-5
CASSWKELGAIPYEQYF
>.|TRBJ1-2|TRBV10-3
CATARDRAYGYTF
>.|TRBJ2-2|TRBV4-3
CASSHSTSGRGITGELFF
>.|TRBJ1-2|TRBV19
CASRTGPGGGYTF
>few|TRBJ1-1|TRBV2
CASRGQGDTEAFF
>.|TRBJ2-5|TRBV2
CASSEAGGWGTQYF
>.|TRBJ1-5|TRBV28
CAARWASNQPQHF
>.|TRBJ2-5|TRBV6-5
CASSTGFGETQYF
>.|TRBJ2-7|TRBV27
CASSLEGAFVEQYF
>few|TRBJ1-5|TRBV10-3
CAISESLTGGVNQPQHF
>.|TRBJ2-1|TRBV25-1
CASSEASGSNGNEQFF
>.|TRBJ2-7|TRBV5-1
CASSLMPGDSYEQYF
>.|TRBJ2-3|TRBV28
CASSFFGDRDPYTQYF
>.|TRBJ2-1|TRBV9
CASSLTSGGVREQFF
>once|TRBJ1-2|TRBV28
CASRISGTGYGYTF
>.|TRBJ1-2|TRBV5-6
CASSLVGGNTNYGYTF
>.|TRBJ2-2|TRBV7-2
CASSNGQALLTGELFF
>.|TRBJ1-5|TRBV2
CASRRQGTGNQPQHF
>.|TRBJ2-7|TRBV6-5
CASSSRQGRASYEQYF
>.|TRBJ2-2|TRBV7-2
CASSLGSRSTGELFF
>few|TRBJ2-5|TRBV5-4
CASSIYYREQETQYF
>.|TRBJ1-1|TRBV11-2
CASSARDGGNEAFF
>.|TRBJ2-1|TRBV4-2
CASSQELAGGHNEQFF
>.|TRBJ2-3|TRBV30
CAYGTWADTQYF
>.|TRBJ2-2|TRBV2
CASSGQGGSAGELFF
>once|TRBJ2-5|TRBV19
CASSIDRVEKATQYF
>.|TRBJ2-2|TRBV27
CASSLKPLGGELFF
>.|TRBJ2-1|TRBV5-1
CASSFTGGSISGEQFF
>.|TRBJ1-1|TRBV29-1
CSVIASRDREAFF
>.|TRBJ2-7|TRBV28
CASSQGDRQNYEQYF
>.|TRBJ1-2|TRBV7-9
CASSSSNYGYTF
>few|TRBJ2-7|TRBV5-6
CASSLDSGGKYF
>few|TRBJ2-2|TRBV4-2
CASSQDALAGGTGELFF
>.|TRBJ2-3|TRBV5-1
CASSITSGGGASTDTQYF
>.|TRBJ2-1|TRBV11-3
CASSLTGTEVNEQFF
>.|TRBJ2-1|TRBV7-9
CASSLKGGINNEQFF
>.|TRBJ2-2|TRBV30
CAWTAGTNTGELFF
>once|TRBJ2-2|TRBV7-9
CASSLAEGTGELFF
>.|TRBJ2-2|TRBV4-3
CASSQDLVRGPYTGELFF
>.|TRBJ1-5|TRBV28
CASSLSQGSNQPQHF
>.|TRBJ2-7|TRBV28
CASSSRGLGYEQYF
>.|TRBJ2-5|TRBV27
CASSRRDSQETQYF
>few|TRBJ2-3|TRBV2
CASNHLGIDRGHTDTQYF